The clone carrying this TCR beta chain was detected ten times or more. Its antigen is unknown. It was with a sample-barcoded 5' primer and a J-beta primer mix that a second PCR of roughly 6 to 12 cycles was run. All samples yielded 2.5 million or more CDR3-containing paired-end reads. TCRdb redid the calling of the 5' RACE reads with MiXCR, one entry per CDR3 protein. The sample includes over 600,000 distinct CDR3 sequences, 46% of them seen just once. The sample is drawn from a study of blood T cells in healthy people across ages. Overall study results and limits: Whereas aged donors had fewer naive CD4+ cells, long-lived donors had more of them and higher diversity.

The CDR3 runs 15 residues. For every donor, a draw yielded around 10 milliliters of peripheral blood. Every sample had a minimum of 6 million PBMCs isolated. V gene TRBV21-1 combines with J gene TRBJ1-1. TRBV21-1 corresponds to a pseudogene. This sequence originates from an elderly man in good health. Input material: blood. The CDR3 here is CASSKVTAMNTEAFF. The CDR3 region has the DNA TGTGCCAGCAGCAAAGTTACAGCAATGAACACTGAAGCTTTCTTT.